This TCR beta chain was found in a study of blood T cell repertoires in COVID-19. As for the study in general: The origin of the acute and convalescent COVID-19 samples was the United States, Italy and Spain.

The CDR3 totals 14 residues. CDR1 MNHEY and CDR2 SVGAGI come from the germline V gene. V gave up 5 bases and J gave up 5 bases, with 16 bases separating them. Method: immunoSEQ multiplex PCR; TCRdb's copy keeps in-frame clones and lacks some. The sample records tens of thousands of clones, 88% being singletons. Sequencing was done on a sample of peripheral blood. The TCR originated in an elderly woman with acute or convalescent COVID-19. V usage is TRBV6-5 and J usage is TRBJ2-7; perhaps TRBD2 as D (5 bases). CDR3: CASSQLVGWNEQYF. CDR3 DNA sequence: TGTGCCAGCAGTCAACTAGTGGGATGGAACGAGCAGTACTTC.